A single sample gave rise to the 12 T cell receptor beta chains below, sequenced in a study of T cell responses to AZD1222 COVID-19 vaccine. Measured with immunoSEQ multiplex PCR; TCRdb has only the in-frame clones, and not every one. The profile shows some 140,000 clones, less than 95% of them singletons. The starting material was peripheral blood, obtained on day 0 of AZD1222 vaccination. The source is an adult in good health.

J is TRBJ2-3 and V is TRBV3-1 (or the pseudogene TRBV3-2); D is unclear. The CDR3 loop spans 16 amino acids. Trimming took 1 base from V and 2 from J, leaving 13 bases between them. CDR1 and CDR2 from the germline V gene are LGHDT and YNNKEL (reference sequence). CDR3 DNA sequence: TGTGCCAGCAGCCAAGCGGAGACATCAACCACAGATACGCAGTATTTT. This sequence encodes CASSQAETSTTDTQYF.

The rearrangement joins TRBV7-2 to TRBJ2-5; D call uncertain. The CDR3 has 13 amino acids. From germline, CDR1 is SGHTA and CDR2 FQGNSA. V lost 3 bases, J lost 1 base, and 6 bases lay in between. CDR3 nucleotide sequence: TGTGCCAGCAGCTTGAGAATCCAAGAGACCCAGTACTTC. Its protein product is CASSLRIQETQYF.

The chain uses TRBV19 and TRBJ2-3, with a weak D call TRBD2 (5 bases). CDR3 length: 15 residues. V was pared by 4 bases and J by 5 bases, with 16 bases between. Germline V CDR1 and CDR2: LNHDA, SQIVND (reference sequence). In DNA, the CDR3 is TGTGCCAGTAGTACCACTAGTGCTCGGGGAGATACGCAGTATTTT. It translates to CASSTTSARGDTQYF.

This chain uses TRBV28 with TRBJ1-2; weak D call: TRBD1 (5 bases). The CDR3 runs 12 residues. The V and J ends lost 6 bases and 8 bases respectively, with 13 bases between them. CDR1 and CDR2 (germline): MDHEN, SYDVKM. CDR3 nucleotide sequence: TGTGCCAGCAGCCCCCCAGGGTACGGCTACACCTTC. It encodes CASSPPGYGYTF.

This CDR3 is CASSAFPLTGDGRRYEQYF. In DNA, the CDR3 is TGTGCCAGTAGTGCGTTCCCTCTGACAGGGGACGGCCGCCGTTACGAGCAGTACTTC. The V call is TRBV19, the J call TRBJ2-7, with 8 bases matching TRBD1. Looked up from germline, CDR1 is LNHDA and CDR2 is SQIVND (reference sequence). V was pared by 5 bases and J by 4 bases, with 22 bases of the junction left unmatched. This CDR3 is built from 19 residues.

The J gene is TRBJ2-5, the V gene TRBV6-4; 9 nucleotides align to TRBD2. CDR1 and CDR2 from the germline V gene are MRHNA and SNTAGT. This CDR3 comprises 17 residues. V dropped 5 bases and J dropped 5; count of bases not matched to a gene: 15. The DNA for the CDR3 is TGTGCCAGCAGTCCCGGGACTCGTAGCGGGAGCGGGGAGACCCAGTACTTC. As protein: CASSPGTRSGSGETQYF.

The rearrangement links TRBV5-4 to TRBJ2-3; D possibly uses TRBD1 or TRBD2 (5 bases each). The CDR3 spans 15 residues. V was cut by 5 bases and J by 0 bases, with 13 bases left in between. The germline V gene has CDR1 SGHNT and CDR2 YYREEE (reference sequence). CDR3 sequence: CASSQGTLSTDTQYF. In DNA form, the CDR3 reads TGTGCCAGCAGTCAAGGGACCCTTAGCACAGATACGCAGTATTTT.

The rearrangement uses TRBV7-2 and TRBJ2-7, with a tentative D call TRBD2 (6 bases). Germline assignment: CDR1 SGHTA and CDR2 FQGNSA. The length of the CDR3 is 15 residues. V was trimmed by 3 bases and J by 2 bases, leaving 14 bases between them. DNA of the CDR3: TGTGCCAGCAGCTTGGGGAGGTCACTGACCTACGAGCAGTACTTC. Amino acid sequence: CASSLGRSLTYEQYF. The entire variable domain, with the rest obtained from reference TRBV7-2 and TRBJ2-7, is as follows: GAGVSQSPSNKVTEKGKDVELRCDPISGHTALYWYRQSLGQGLEFLIYFQGNSAPDKSGLPSDRFSAERTGGSVSTLTIQRTQQEDSAVYLCASSLGRSLTYEQYFGPGTRLTVT.

This rearrangement joins TRBV2 to TRBJ1-2; D is possibly TRBD1 (6 bases). The V and J ends lost 6 bases and 4 bases respectively, with 18 bases between them. The length of the CDR3 is 15 residues. The V gene's germline CDR1 is SNHLY and CDR2 FYNNEI. CDR3 nucleotides: TGTGCCAGCAGCCGCGGGACATCGAGGGTCTATGGCTACACCTTC. This translates into CASSRGTSRVYGYTF.

This clone appeared once. This chain connects TRBV28 to TRBJ2-5; D ambiguous. This CDR3 spans 14 amino acids. Trimming pared 6 bases from V and 4 bases from J, leaving 15 bases between. Germline CDR1 MDHEN, CDR2 SYDVKM. The CDR3 sequence is CASRTPTWGETQYF. The DNA of the CDR3 is TGTGCCAGCAGAACCCCGACCTGGGGAGAGACCCAGTACTTC.

This chain joins TRBV9 and TRBJ2-1, with TRBD2 identical over 8 bases. The length of the CDR3 is 17 residues. Germline CDR1 SGDLS, CDR2 YYNGEE. With V trimmed by 0 bases and J by 0 bases, 5 bases remained unmatched. The CDR3 protein is CASSVADSGISYNEQFF. The CDR3 DNA is TGTGCCAGCAGCGTAGCGGATAGCGGGATCTCCTACAATGAGCAGTTCTTC.

The chain carries TRBV11-3 and TRBJ1-4; D is undetermined. In germline, CDR1 is SGHNT, CDR2 YENEEA. CDR3 length equals 15 residues. The ends were cut back, 7 bases at V and 4 bases at J, with 16 bases in the middle. The CDR3 DNA reads as TGTGCCAGCACCAATTCACGGGTTATTAATGAAAAACTGTTTTTT. This sequence encodes CASTNSRVINEKLFF. Full variable domain (remainder filled in from reference TRBV11-3 and TRBJ1-4): EAGVVQSPRYKIIEKKQPVAFWCNPISGHNTLYWYLQNLGQGPELLIRYENEEAVDDSQLPKDRFSAERLKGVDSTLKIQPAELGDSAVYLCASTNSRVINEKLFFGSGTQLSVL.